The 7 T cell receptor beta chains given below trace back to one sample, sequenced in a study of blood T cell repertoires in COVID-19. The method was immunoSEQ multiplex PCR; TCRdb's version includes in-frame clones alone and lacks a portion of them. Of around 60,000 clones in the sample, around 90% were seen once. Sequencing was carried out using peripheral blood. These receptors all stem from a man aged 55 to 70 with active COVID-19.

This clone was seen more than once but under ten times. The chain uses TRBV28 and TRBJ1-6, with D tentatively TRBD1 (5 bases). Germline CDR1 reads MDHEN; CDR2 reads SYDVKM. The CDR3 has 12 residues. The germline V and J ends were trimmed by 4 bases and 12 bases, with 10 bases remaining between them. Written as DNA, the CDR3 is TGTGCCAGCAGTTCGCCAGGGCGACCCCTCCACTTT. Protein product: CASSSPGRPLHF.

The chain is built from TRBV5-5 and TRBJ2-5, with 10 bases aligning to TRBD1. The CDR3 sequence is 18 residues long. The J segment lost 1 base and the V segment lost 4 bases, leaving 13 bases of the junction unmatched. Germline loops: CDR1 SGHKS, CDR2 YYEKEE (reference sequence). CDR3 residues: CASSLHWTGGPLQETQYF. The CDR3 bases are TGTGCCAGCAGCCTGCATTGGACAGGGGGGCCCCTCCAAGAGACCCAGTACTTC. Supplemented by reference TRBV5-5 and TRBJ2-5, the full variable domain reads DAGVTQSPTHLIKTRGQQVTLRCSPISGHKSVSWYQQVLGQGPQFIFQYYEKEERGRGNFPDRFSARQFPNYSSELNVNALLLGDSALYLCASSLHWTGGPLQETQYFGPGTRLLVL.

This sequence joins TRBV14 and TRBJ2-1; the match to TRBD2 covers 8 bases. The CDR3 is 19 residues long. V lost 3 bases to trimming and J lost 1 base; unmatched junction nucleotides: 14. The germline V gene encodes CDR1 SGHDN and CDR2 FVKESK. This chain's CDR3 is CASSHSGTKRGTSYNEQFF. The CDR3 DNA sequence: TGTGCCAGCAGCCATTCCGGGACTAAGCGGGGGACGTCCTACAATGAGCAGTTCTTC. The full variable domain, in which reference TRBV14 and TRBJ2-1 provide the parts outside the CDR3, is EAGVTQFPSHSVIEKGQTVTLRCDPISGHDNLYWYRRVMGKEIKFLLHFVKESKQDESGMPNNRFLAERTGGTYSTLKVQPAELEDSGVYFCASSHSGTKRGTSYNEQFFGPGTRLTVL.

CDR3 sequence: CASSYGTGIQLEKLFF. The CDR3 nucleotides read TGTGCCAGCAGTTACGGGACAGGTATCCAACTCGAAAAACTGTTTTTT. The chain couples TRBV6-5 to TRBJ1-4, with TRBD1 matching 8 bases. The germline gives CDR1 MNHEY, CDR2 SVGAGI. V dropped 2 bases and J dropped 8; count of bases not matched to a gene: 10. This CDR3 contains 16 residues.

This clone showed up just once. The chain has TRBV29-1 and TRBJ2-7, with 10 bases lining up with TRBD1. CDR1 is SQVTM, CDR2 ANQGSEA, per germline. J gave up 5 bases and V 3 bases, and 7 bases lay outside the gene matches. The CDR3 has 14 amino acids. DNA of the CDR3: TGCAGCGTTGACGTGACAGGGGGCACCCACGAGCAGTACTTC. Its protein is CSVDVTGGTHEQYF.

The V and J genes are TRBV18 and TRBJ2-2, with TRBD2 matching 7 bases. From germline, CDR1 is KGHSH and CDR2 LQKENI. V trimming: 5 bases; J trimming: 2 bases; junction bases outside the gene matches: 2. This CDR3 contains 14 residues. The CDR3 is CASSRGLNTGELFF. The CDR3 DNA follows: TGTGCCAGCTCAAGGGGACTAAACACCGGGGAGCTGTTTTTT.

The chain combines TRBV7-2 with TRBJ2-7, with 7 bases matching TRBD1. Germline values: CDR1 SGHTA, CDR2 FQGNSA. CDR3 length: 15 amino acids. With V trimmed by 3 bases and J by 5 bases, 10 bases remained unmatched. DNA of the CDR3: TGTGCCAGCAGCTTCTCAACAGGGGCCCTCCACGAGCAGTACTTC. Translating gives CASSFSTGALHEQYF.